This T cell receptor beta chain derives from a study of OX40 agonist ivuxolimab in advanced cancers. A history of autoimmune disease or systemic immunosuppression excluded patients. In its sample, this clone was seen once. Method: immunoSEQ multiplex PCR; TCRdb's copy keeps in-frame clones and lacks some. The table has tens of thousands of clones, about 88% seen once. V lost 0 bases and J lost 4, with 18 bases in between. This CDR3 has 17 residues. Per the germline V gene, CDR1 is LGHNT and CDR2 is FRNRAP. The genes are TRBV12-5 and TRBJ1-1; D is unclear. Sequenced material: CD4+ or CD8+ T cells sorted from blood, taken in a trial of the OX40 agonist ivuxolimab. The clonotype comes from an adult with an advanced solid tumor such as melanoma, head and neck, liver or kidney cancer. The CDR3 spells CASGLVLLSPNSTEAFF. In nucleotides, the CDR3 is TGTGCTAGTGGTTTGGTTCTTCTATCCCCGAATAGCACTGAAGCTTTCTTT.